Listed below are T cell receptor beta chains from one sample, sequenced in a study of control samples from healthy donors and cancer patients. The table came from immunoSEQ multiplex PCR; TCRdb's copy has only in-frame clones and leaves some out. The repertoire has approximately 100,000 clones, 92% of them found once; the top ten carry approximately 3%. The sequenced sample was blood. The origin of the receptors is a human donor in good health. The donor label of this sample is uncertain. CDR3s include the opening cysteine and the closing phenylalanine or tryptophan. Each record gives: V gene, J gene, D gene, clone size, CDR3 DNA, CDR3 protein. The D gene is left open where the match is weak. Rows give clone size only sometimes, using once, few, many, or a class for an expanded clone.

V: TRBV7-9
J: TRBJ1-1
D: TRBD1
size: few
DNA: TGTGCCAGCAGCCCCCGGACAGGAGGGACCACTGAAGCTTTCTTT
CDR3: CASSPRTGGTTEAFF

V: TRBV7-3
J: TRBJ1-2
D: TRBD1
size: -
DNA: TGTGCCAGCAGGAATACAGGGGAAGGCGATGGCTACACCTTC
CDR3: CASRNTGEGDGYTF

V: TRBV19
J: TRBJ1-3
D: -
size: -
DNA: TGTGCCAGTAAGGGGGTCCGGGAGAGCTCTGGAAACACCATATATTTT
CDR3: CASKGVRESSGNTIYF

V: TRBV3-1/TRBV3-2
J: TRBJ1-6
D: -
size: -
DNA: TGTGCCAGCGGAATAAATTCACCCCTCCACTTT
CDR3: CASGINSPLHF

V: TRBV9
J: TRBJ2-7
D: -
size: -
DNA: TGTGCCAGCAGCGTTGGGAGCTCAGGAGATTACGAGCAGTACTTC
CDR3: CASSVGSSGDYEQYF

V: TRBV7-2
J: TRBJ2-5
D: -
size: -
DNA: TGTGCCAGCAGCTCAAGGGTGCAAGAGACCCAGTACTTC
CDR3: CASSSRVQETQYF

V: TRBV30
J: TRBJ2-1
D: -
size: once
DNA: TGTGCCTGGAGTGAGGGGGGCAGTGAGCAGTTCTTC
CDR3: CAWSEGGSEQFF

V: TRBV5-3
J: TRBJ2-5
D: TRBD2
size: few
DNA: TGTGCCAGAAGCTTTAAGCGGGGAGGGGAGACCCAGTACTTC
CDR3: CARSFKRGGETQYF

V: TRBV12-1
J: TRBJ1-1
D: -
size: -
DNA: TGTGCCAGCAGCTCCCCCTTTGGGCCCCTGAACACTGAAGCTTTCTTT
CDR3: CASSSPFGPLNTEAFF

V: TRBV4-2
J: TRBJ1-5
D: -
size: -
DNA: TGTGCCAGCAGCCGAGACAGGACGGGGAATCAGCCCCAGCATTTT
CDR3: CASSRDRTGNQPQHF

V: TRBV27
J: TRBJ1-1
D: -
size: once
DNA: TGTGCCAGCAGTTTAGGCCCGGGGGGAAACACTGAAGCTTTCTTT
CDR3: CASSLGPGGNTEAFF

V: TRBV14
J: TRBJ2-3
D: -
size: -
DNA: TGTGCCAGCAGCCAGAAGACAAGGAGTCCAGATACGCAGTATTTT
CDR3: CASSQKTRSPDTQYF

V: TRBV27
J: TRBJ1-1
D: TRBD1
size: few
DNA: TGTGCCAGCACCATGACAGGGTCTGTTGGCACTGAAGCTTTCTTT
CDR3: CASTMTGSVGTEAFF

V: TRBV10-1
J: TRBJ2-7
D: TRBD1
size: few
DNA: TGCGCCAGCAGTGATGTGACAGGGAGTTTATACGAGCAGTACTTC
CDR3: CASSDVTGSLYEQYF

V: TRBV18
J: TRBJ2-5
D: -
size: -
DNA: TGTGCCAGCTCGCCCCTTAGTGCGGAGACCCAGTACTTC
CDR3: CASSPLSAETQYF

V: TRBV6-6
J: TRBJ2-7
D: -
size: -
DNA: TGTGCCAGCAGTTACTCGGGTACCTACGAGCAGTACTTC
CDR3: CASSYSGTYEQYF

V: TRBV19
J: TRBJ1-3
D: -
size: -
DNA: TGTGCCAGTAGCGACAGGAGCTCTGGAAACACCATATATTTT
CDR3: CASSDRSSGNTIYF

V: TRBV20-1
J: TRBJ2-7
D: -
size: -
DNA: TGCAGTGCTAGAGGAGGGTACGAGCAGTACTTC
CDR3: CSARGGYEQYF

V: TRBV28
J: TRBJ2-7
D: -
size: -
DNA: TGTGCCAGCAGTTTAATCGGAGGATTAATATCCTTC
CDR3: CASSLIGGLISF

V: TRBV30
J: TRBJ2-5
D: -
size: once
DNA: TGTGCCTGGAGTGTAAACGGGCAAGAGACCCAGTACTTC
CDR3: CAWSVNGQETQYF

V: TRBV7-9
J: TRBJ1-6
D: -
size: -
DNA: TGTGCCAGCAGCTTAAGGCAGGGTATACACTCCTATAATTCACCCCTCCACTTT
CDR3: CASSLRQGIHSYNSPLHF

V: TRBV2
J: TRBJ1-1
D: -
size: -
DNA: TGTGCCAGCAGCGGACAGTGGAACACTGAAGCTTTCTTT
CDR3: CASSGQWNTEAFF

V: TRBV9
J: TRBJ1-4
D: -
size: once
DNA: TGTGCCAGCAGCGTAGGTGGGGGGCTAGGTGAAAAACTGTTTTTT
CDR3: CASSVGGGLGEKLFF

V: TRBV9
J: TRBJ1-1
D: -
size: -
DNA: TGTGCCAGCAGCGTAGAGGTCTATAGTGAAGCTTTCTTT
CDR3: CASSVEVYSEAFF

V: TRBV6-1
J: TRBJ1-2
D: -
size: -
DNA: TGTGCCAGCAGTGAATACAGGAACTATGGCTACACCTTC
CDR3: CASSEYRNYGYTF

V: TRBV3-1/TRBV3-2
J: TRBJ2-1
D: TRBD2
size: -
DNA: TGTGCCAGCAGCCAAGCGGGGGCTAGCGGGGGGTTTTATGAGCAGTTCTTC
CDR3: CASSQAGASGGFYEQFF

V: TRBV27
J: TRBJ1-5
D: TRBD1
size: -
DNA: TGTGCCAACAGGGGGCCGGGGGGCGACCCGGATAGCAATCAGCCCCAGCATTTT
CDR3: CANRGPGGDPDSNQPQHF

V: TRBV10-2
J: TRBJ2-7
D: -
size: -
DNA: TGCGCCAGCAGTGAGCTCACCGAGCAGTACTTC
CDR3: CASSELTEQYF

V: TRBV5-1
J: TRBJ2-3
D: -
size: -
DNA: TGCGCCAGCAGCTTAAGGGCAGCATACGAAGATACGCAGTATTTT
CDR3: CASSLRAAYEDTQYF

V: TRBV7-2
J: TRBJ1-1
D: -
size: few
DNA: TGTGCCAGCAGCCCAAGACGGCCGGGGGCCTTTTTCACTGAAGCTTTCTTT
CDR3: CASSPRRPGAFFTEAFF

V: TRBV19
J: TRBJ1-1
D: -
size: -
DNA: TGTGCCAGTAGTATAAGAGGGCCCACTGAAGCTTTCTTT
CDR3: CASSIRGPTEAFF

V: TRBV4-3
J: TRBJ2-3
D: -
size: -
DNA: TGCGCCAGCAGCCACTCTAGCGCGAGCACAGATACGCAGTATTTT
CDR3: CASSHSSASTDTQYF

V: TRBV6-1
J: TRBJ2-1
D: -
size: -
DNA: TGTGCCAGCAGTGAAAGATGGGGGCGCCTCAATGAGCAGTTCTTC
CDR3: CASSERWGRLNEQFF

V: TRBV10-3
J: TRBJ2-3
D: -
size: -
DNA: TGTGCCATCAGTACCGGACAGACGCGAGGTACGCAGTATTTT
CDR3: CAISTGQTRGTQYF

V: TRBV5-1
J: TRBJ1-1
D: -
size: -
DNA: TGCGCCAGCAGCCTGGAGGGGGGATTTGAAGCTTTCTTT
CDR3: CASSLEGGFEAFF

V: TRBV5-1
J: TRBJ2-2
D: -
size: -
DNA: TGCGCCAGCAGCTTGGGAGAGTACGCCGGGGAGCTGTTTTTT
CDR3: CASSLGEYAGELFF

V: TRBV6-5
J: TRBJ2-3
D: TRBD2
size: -
DNA: TGTGCCAGCAGTTTTAGCGGGGGGATTATCACAGATACGCAGTATTTT
CDR3: CASSFSGGIITDTQYF

V: TRBV5-1
J: TRBJ1-1
D: TRBD1
size: -
DNA: TGCGCCAGCAGCTTGGCCGGCGGGACAGGGAAGCTTGAAGCTTTCTTT
CDR3: CASSLAGGTGKLEAFF

V: TRBV4-3
J: TRBJ2-5
D: -
size: -
DNA: TGCGCCAGCAGCCAAGACACAGGGCCGAGGGAGACCCAGTACTTC
CDR3: CASSQDTGPRETQYF

V: TRBV11-2
J: TRBJ1-2
D: TRBD1
size: -
DNA: TGTGCCAGCAGCCCGCCGAATCCAGGGGGCGGCTACACCTTC
CDR3: CASSPPNPGGGYTF

V: TRBV11-2
J: TRBJ2-5
D: TRBD1
size: -
DNA: TGTGCCAGCAGCTTAGAGGGCAGGGGGTTGGAGACCCAGTACTTC
CDR3: CASSLEGRGLETQYF

V: TRBV7-3
J: TRBJ2-3
D: TRBD2
size: -
DNA: TGTGCCAGCAGCCCCACTCCTGGGCGCGGGGGAGATACGCAGTATTTT
CDR3: CASSPTPGRGGDTQYF

V: TRBV7-9
J: TRBJ2-5
D: -
size: -
DNA: TGTGCCAGCAGCTTATGGGTGGGGGAGCAAGAGACCCAGTACTTC
CDR3: CASSLWVGEQETQYF

V: TRBV7-2
J: TRBJ1-1
D: TRBD1
size: -
DNA: TGTGCCAGCAGCGGACACAGGGGGCTGGGGTTAAACACTGAAGCTTTCTTT
CDR3: CASSGHRGLGLNTEAFF

V: TRBV7-6
J: TRBJ1-2
D: -
size: -
DNA: TGTGCCAGCAGTCCGCAGGAGGGCAACTATGGCTACACCTTC
CDR3: CASSPQEGNYGYTF

V: TRBV6-1
J: TRBJ1-5
D: -
size: -
DNA: TGTGCCAGCAGTGAAGAGGCCAAATGGGCCCAGCATTTT
CDR3: CASSEEAKWAQHF